A single sample is the source of the 7 T cell receptor beta chains below, sequenced in a study of blood T cell repertoires in COVID-19. Sequencing was performed with immunoSEQ multiplex PCR; in TCRdb, only in-frame clones are kept and a portion is missing. The sample contains approximately 94,000 clones, 70% to 80% of which appear only once. Source material: peripheral blood. These receptors were obtained from a man between 70 and 80 years old with active or convalescent COVID-19.

This clone was observed once. V gene TRBV6-2 or TRBV6-3 combines with J gene TRBJ2-7; D possibly corresponds to TRBD2 (5 bases). V was shortened by 0 bases and J by 0 bases, with 21 bases between the two germline ends. In germline, CDR1 is MNHEY, CDR2 SVGEGT. The CDR3 has 19 residues. The CDR3 reads CASSYSGRLGGDYSYEQYF. CDR3 nucleotides: TGTGCCAGCAGTTACTCTGGACGGTTAGGCGGTGACTACTCCTACGAGCAGTACTTC.

The J gene is TRBJ1-1, the V gene TRBV29-1; 7 bases fit TRBD1. The ends lost 7 bases at V and 4 bases at J; junction bases unmatched: 9. Germline V gives CDR1 SQVTM, CDR2 ANQGSEA. The CDR3 covers 13 residues. CDR3 DNA sequence: TGCAGCGGACACAGGGGAATCGGCACTGAAGCTTTCTTT. It yields the protein CSGHRGIGTEAFF.

The V and J genes are TRBV2 and TRBJ1-1; D ambiguous. CDR1 SNHLY and CDR2 FYNNEI come from the germline V gene. This CDR3 region has 10 residues. V was pared by 5 bases and J by 7 bases, with 5 bases between. This CDR3 is CASSLYEAFF. The CDR3 bases are TGTGCCAGCAGTTTGTATGAAGCTTTCTTT.

Only a few counts were recorded for this clone. The chain joins TRBV18 to TRBJ2-3; 8 bases are a match to TRBD2. Germline V CDR1 and CDR2: KGHSH, LQKENI. V gave up 6 bases and J gave up 4 bases; unmatched junction bases: 12. This CDR3 has 16 residues. The CDR3 is CASSTMGSGAPDTQYF. DNA of the CDR3: TGTGCCAGCTCCACTATGGGTAGCGGGGCCCCAGATACGCAGTATTTT.

The chain is built from TRBV2 and TRBJ2-7, with 10 bases lining up with TRBD1. The CDR3 runs 16 residues. CDR1 is SNHLY and CDR2 is FYNNEI in the germline V gene. V shed 4 bases, J shed 0 bases, and the junction held 6 bases outside the gene matches. The CDR3 protein is CASSGSRDRGSYEQYF. Written as DNA, the CDR3 is TGTGCCAGCAGTGGGTCCCGGGACAGGGGCTCCTACGAGCAGTACTTC. The full variable domain, in which reference TRBV2 and TRBJ2-7 provide the parts outside the CDR3, is EPEVTQTPSHQVTQMGQEVILRCVPISNHLYFYWYRQILGQKVEFLVSFYNNEISEKSEIFDDQFSVERPDGSNFTLKIRSTKLEDSAMYFCASSGSRDRGSYEQYFGPGTRLTVT.

The gene calls are TRBV5-1 and TRBJ2-1; 13 bases match TRBD2. Trimming cost V 3 bases and J 0 bases; bases outside gene matches: 0. The CDR3 spans 16 residues. Germline V gene data show CDR1 as SGHRS and CDR2 as YFSETQ. The CDR3: CASSWTSGGSYNEQFF. The CDR3 nucleotides read TGCGCCAGCAGCTGGACTAGCGGGGGCTCCTACAATGAGCAGTTCTTC. The complete variable domain, with remaining parts taken from reference TRBV5-1 and TRBJ2-1, reads KAGVTQTPRYLIKTRGQQVTLSCSPISGHRSVSWYQQTPGQGLQFLFEYFSETQRNKGNFPGRFSGRQFSNSRSEMNVSTLELGDSALYLCASSWTSGGSYNEQFFGPGTRLTVL.

This clone was detected once. The chain has TRBV7-3 and TRBJ2-5; the D gene is possibly TRBD1 (6 bases). The V end lost 5 bases, the J end lost 5 bases, and 21 bases lay between the germline ends. Germline V gene sequence: CDR1 SGHTA, CDR2 FQGTGA. The CDR3 length is 16 residues. Here the CDR3 reads CASSLGAGDPGETQYF. The CDR3 coding sequence is TGTGCCAGCAGCCTAGGGGCAGGGGACCCCGGGGAGACCCAGTACTTC.